Each of the 7 T cell receptor beta chains below was sequenced from the same sample in a study of beta chain features in type 1 diabetes. Investigators reverse transcribed all isolated RNA, so they sequenced expressed TCRB transcripts. The table came from immunoSEQ multiplex PCR; TCRdb's copy has only in-frame clones and leaves some out. The top ten hold about 0.086% of the sample, which has hundreds of thousands of clones, about 14% seen once. The sample consisted of naive CD4+ T cells from blood. These receptor sequences come from a man aged 18-30 years in good health.

The CDR3 is CASSIGTVNQPQHF. As DNA, the CDR3 is TGTGCCAGTAGTATAGGGACAGTGAATCAGCCCCAGCATTTT. V gene TRBV19 combines with J gene TRBJ1-5, with D maybe TRBD1 (6 bases). The germline V and J ends were trimmed by 1 base and 4 bases, with 8 bases remaining between them. Germline V gene data show CDR1 as LNHDA and CDR2 as SQIVND (reference sequence). CDR3 length equals 14 residues.

The rearrangement uses TRBV6-5 and TRBJ1-2; D is uncertain. V was shortened by 5 bases and J by 0 bases, with 10 bases between the two germline ends. The germline V gene has CDR1 MNHEY and CDR2 SVGAGI. The CDR3 sequence is 14 residues long. CDR3 sequence (DNA): TGTGCCAGCAGTGAGTACAGAACTAACTATGGCTACACCTTC. Translated, it gives CASSEYRTNYGYTF.

This clone has more than one count but fewer than ten. The chain carries TRBV16 and TRBJ1-2; D is possibly TRBD1 (5 bases). There are 14 residues in the CDR3. Germline CDR1 KGHSY, CDR2 FQNENV. Deletions cut 5 bases from V and 0 bases from J, with 10 bases between. The CDR3 protein is CASSSQVSNYGYTF. CDR3 bases: TGTGCCAGCAGCTCACAGGTTTCTAACTATGGCTACACCTTC.

This clone was seen a handful of times. The rearrangement uses TRBV5-1 and TRBJ1-2; TRBD1 matches at 7 bases. Germline-derived CDR1 and CDR2 are SGHRS and YFSETQ. V lost 0 bases to trimming and J lost 1 base; unmatched junction nucleotides: 3. The CDR3 contains 15 residues. The DNA for the CDR3 is TGCGCCAGCAGCTTGGGACAGGGCTTTAACTATGGCTACACCTTC. Amino acids: CASSLGQGFNYGYTF.

There are a few counts of this clone. The chain is built from TRBV4-3 and TRBJ2-5, with 14 bases identical to TRBD2. The CDR3 contains 18 residues. Unmatched junction bases numbered 13, after V lost 6 bases and J lost 4 bases. The V gene's germline CDR1 is LGHNA and CDR2 YSLEER. CDR3 residues: CASSHGTSGGPQIETQYF. Written as DNA, the CDR3 is TGCGCCAGCAGTCACGGGACTAGCGGGGGACCCCAAATAGAGACCCAGTACTTC.

The chain links TRBV18 to TRBJ2-1; D is undetermined. The germline CDR1 and CDR2 sequences are KGHSH and LQKENI. Trimming removed 4 bases from V and 0 bases from J, with 13 bases in between. The CDR3 totals 16 residues. The CDR3 loop reads CASSLVGQSSYNEQFF. CDR3 sequence (DNA): TGTGCCAGCTCACTTGTGGGCCAGAGCTCCTACAATGAGCAGTTCTTC.

This clone was seen more than once but under ten times. This sequence joins TRBV23-1 and TRBJ1-2, with D possibly matching TRBD1 (6 bases). TRBV23-1 is reported as an ORF; its role is uncertain. V gave up 3 bases and J gave up 14 bases, with 13 bases separating them. The CDR3 has 11 amino acids. Here the CDR3 reads CASSHNRARTF. CDR3 DNA sequence: TGCGCCAGCAGTCACAACAGGGCGAGGACCTTC.